Shown below are 20 T cell receptor beta chains from a single sample sequenced in a study of cytomegalovirus exposure and HLA in healthy donors listed by TCRdb under 2017. Libraries came from the immunoSEQ multiplex PCR assay. The multiplex PCR relied on a mix of 60 forward primers for TCR Vbeta segments and 13 reverse primers for TCR Jbeta segments. TCRdb provides this immuneACCESS table in a form limited to in-frame rearrangements. Some clones are lacking; in checked studies, under half of them reflect an unresolved V gene, and why the rest are absent is not known. The sample includes roughly 150,000 clones, with around four fifths observed a single time. In total, the top ten clones hold roughly 2.5% of the sample. Sample: PBMCs. The receptors shown here come from a boy aged 2 to 9 in good health and CMV-seronegative.

The chain combines TRBV6-1 with TRBJ1-1; tentatively, D is TRBD1 (5 bases). V was trimmed by 5 bases and J by 10 bases, leaving 20 bases between them. This CDR3 contains 14 residues. Germline lookup yields CDR1 MNHNS and CDR2 SASEGT. The CDR3 loop is CASSSEGLLWGAFF. The CDR3 DNA sequence: TGTGCCAGCAGTTCGGAGGGGTTGTTGTGGGGAGCTTTCTTT.

The chain uses TRBV6-1 and TRBJ2-1; D unresolved. The V gene's germline CDR1 is MNHNS and CDR2 SASEGT. The V end lost 7 bases, the J end lost 0 bases, and 10 bases lay between the germline ends. The CDR3 totals 14 residues. The CDR3 coding sequence is TGTGCCAGCATAAGCCTAAGCTCCTACAATGAGCAGTTCTTC. Residues: CASISLSSYNEQFF.

The V gene is TRBV7-9, the J gene TRBJ1-1, with 9 bases matching TRBD1. Germline V gene data show CDR1 as SEHNR and CDR2 as FQNEAQ (reference sequence). With 3 bases clipped from V and 1 base from J, the junction kept 6 bases outside the gene matches. The CDR3 totals 16 residues. CDR3 bases: TGTGCCAGCAGCTTGGATGGACAGGGGCAGAACACTGAAGCTTTCTTT. This sequence encodes CASSLDGQGQNTEAFF.

The V and J genes are TRBV4-3 and TRBJ1-4; D gene unclear. This CDR3 comprises 13 residues. The V gene lost 1 base and the J gene lost 5 bases, with 5 bases spanning the gap. From germline, CDR1 is LGHNA and CDR2 YSLEER. The CDR3 nucleotides are TGCGCCAGCAGCCAAGGGGCAAATGAAAAACTGTTTTTT. Amino acids: CASSQGANEKLFF.

V and J are TRBV2 and TRBJ2-5, with D unresolved. The J call is doubtful: the DNA matches TRBJ2-7 better. CDR1 is SNHLY, CDR2 FYNNEI, per germline. This CDR3 has 13 residues. The CDR3: CASRYITDYEQYF. DNA for the CDR3: TGTGCCAGCAGATACATAACCGACTACGAGCAGTACTTC.

The chain combines TRBV28 with TRBJ2-7; tentatively, D is TRBD2 (6 bases). V was shortened by 8 bases and J by 7 bases, with 15 bases between the two germline ends. Germline V CDR1 and CDR2: MDHEN, SYDVKM. CDR3 length: 12 residues. The CDR3 nucleotides are TGTGCCAGCCTAGGTCTGGGGGGAGAGCAGTACTTC. It translates to CASLGLGGEQYF.

This clone was recorded once. This chain uses TRBV10-3 with TRBJ2-2; D unclear. The germline V gene encodes CDR1 ENHRY and CDR2 SYGVKD. The CDR3 is made up of 14 amino acids. Trimming removed 5 bases at V and 2 bases at J, with 9 bases between. CDR3 residues: CAISFTANTGELFF. In DNA form, the CDR3 reads TGTGCCATCAGTTTTACAGCTAACACCGGGGAGCTGTTTTTT.

The chain combines TRBV7-9 with TRBJ1-2, with TRBD1 as a possible D gene (5 bases). Germline V CDR1 and CDR2: SEHNR, FQNEAQ (reference sequence). CDR3 length equals 13 residues. Trimming left V 4 bases short and J 4 bases short, with 10 bases between. The CDR3 bases are TGTGCCAGCAGCTCTGAAAGGGGCTATGGCTACACCTTC. It encodes CASSSERGYGYTF.

The count of this clone is one. The DNA for the CDR3 is TGCGCCAGCAGCTGGGGGGGGTTTCAGGGGCAGAATGAGCAGTTCTTC. Translation gives CASSWGGFQGQNEQFF. The chain combines TRBV5-1 with TRBJ2-1, with a weak D call TRBD2 (7 bases). Germline-derived CDR1 and CDR2 are SGHRS and YFSETQ. This CDR3 has 16 residues. Deletions cut 3 bases from V and 7 bases from J, with 20 bases between.

The chain recombines TRBV7-3 with TRBJ1-1, with TRBD1 as a possible D gene (5 bases). Germline CDR1 SGHTA, CDR2 FQGTGA. Trimming pared 8 bases from V and 3 bases from J, leaving 13 bases between. This CDR3 spans 13 amino acids. This chain's CDR3 is CASWGGSYTEAFF. CDR3 sequence (DNA): TGTGCCAGCTGGGGGGGGTCCTACACTGAAGCTTTCTTT. Combining the CDR3 with reference TRBV7-3 and TRBJ1-1 gives the whole variable domain GAGVSQTPSNKVTEKGKYVELRCDPISGHTALYWYRQSLGQGPEFLIYFQGTGAADDSGLPNDRFFAVRPEGSVSTLKIQRTERGDSAVYLCASWGGSYTEAFFGQGTRLTVV.

This clone was seen more than once but under ten times. CDR3 DNA sequence: TGTGCCAGCAGCTCACAGGGTTTCACTAATGAAAAACTGTTTTTT. Protein: CASSSQGFTNEKLFF. The chain recombines TRBV5-5 with TRBJ1-4; D might be TRBD1 (6 bases). The CDR3 spans 15 residues. Germline V CDR1 and CDR2: SGHKS, YYEKEE (reference sequence). Trimming took off 3 bases at V and 2 bases at J, with 11 bases between the two ends. Full variable domain (outside the CDR3, taken from reference TRBV5-5 and TRBJ1-4): DAGVTQSPTHLIKTRGQQVTLRCSPISGHKSVSWYQQVLGQGPQFIFQYYEKEERGRGNFPDRFSARQFPNYSSELNVNALLLGDSALYLCASSSQGFTNEKLFFGSGTQLSVL.

CDR3 loop: CASSLGPPGGNTIYF. The CDR3 coding sequence is TGTGCCAGCAGCTTAGGTCCGCCGGGGGGAAACACCATATATTTT. J is TRBJ1-3 and V is TRBV7-2, with no clear D. Germline V gene sequence: CDR1 SGHTA, CDR2 FQGNSA. The CDR3 consists of 15 residues. The V end was cut by 1 base, the J end by 4 bases, with 11 bases between. The complete variable domain, with remaining parts taken from reference TRBV7-2 and TRBJ1-3, reads GAGVSQSPSNKVTEKGKDVELRCDPISGHTALYWYRQSLGQGLEFLIYFQGNSAPDKSGLPSDRFSAERTGGSVSTLTIQRTQQEDSAVYLCASSLGPPGGNTIYFGEGSWLTVV.

This clone appeared once. The gene calls are TRBV15 and TRBJ2-7; D unclear. V dropped 5 bases and J dropped 3 bases, with 11 bases sitting between them. The CDR3 contains 13 residues. Germline CDR1 reads LNHNV; CDR2 reads YYDKDF (reference sequence). The CDR3, as DNA: TGTGCCACCAGCTTCCTATCCTACTACGAGCAGTACTTC. The encoded protein is CATSFLSYYEQYF.

This rearrangement joins TRBV7-2 to TRBJ2-2; the match to TRBD1 covers 9 bases. After removal of 4 bases from V and 5 bases from J, the junction contained 5 bases not matched to a gene. Germline values: CDR1 SGHTA, CDR2 FQGNSA. The CDR3 is 15 amino acids. This chain's CDR3 is CASSWGGTGTGELFF. In nucleotides, the CDR3 is TGTGCCAGCAGCTGGGGGGGGACAGGGACCGGGGAGCTGTTTTTT.

This clone was counted a few times. The chain couples TRBV6-6 to TRBJ1-2; perhaps TRBD1 as D (6 bases). The CDR3 has 16 residues. Trimming left V 2 bases short and J 4 bases short, with 17 bases between. The V gene's germline CDR1 is MNHNY and CDR2 SVGAGI (reference sequence). The CDR3: CASSYARMGQFYGYTF. The CDR3 DNA is TGTGCCAGCAGTTACGCCCGAATGGGACAATTCTATGGCTACACCTTC.

The CDR3 nucleotides are TGTGCCACCAGCAGAGACCTTAGCGAGGCTTTCTTT. Amino acids: CATSRDLSEAFF. This chain links TRBV15 with TRBJ1-1; D unresolved. The CDR3 totals 12 residues. Germline loops: CDR1 LNHNV, CDR2 YYDKDF (reference sequence). Trimming pared 0 bases from V and 11 bases from J, leaving 10 bases between.

J is TRBJ1-1 and V is TRBV7-9, with D hard to call. CDR3 length equals 13 residues. Germline CDR1 and CDR2: SEHNR and FQNEAQ (reference sequence). Trimming took off 1 base at V and 6 bases at J, with 9 bases between the two ends. CDR3 amino acids: CASSLDIGAEAFF. As DNA, the CDR3 is TGTGCCAGCAGCTTAGATATTGGAGCTGAAGCTTTCTTT.

The V gene is TRBV6-5, the J gene TRBJ1-5; D perhaps matches TRBD1 (5 bases). CDR1 is MNHEY, CDR2 SVGAGI, per germline. This CDR3 region has 15 residues. V was shortened by 5 bases and J by 5 bases, with 16 bases between the two germline ends. In DNA form, the CDR3 reads TGTGCCAGCAGTGGGGGGGAGACTGACCATCAGCCCCAGCATTTT. It is translated as CASSGGETDHQPQHF.

J is TRBJ1-2 and V is TRBV13; D is perhaps TRBD1 (6 bases). The CDR3 contains 14 residues. The V gene lost 5 bases and the J gene lost 3 bases, with 13 bases spanning the gap. The germline V gene has CDR1 PRHDT and CDR2 FYEKMQ (reference sequence). This chain's CDR3 is CASSQGGSDYGYTF. CDR3 sequence (DNA): TGTGCCAGCAGCCAAGGGGGTTCGGACTATGGCTACACCTTC.

V gene TRBV29-1 combines with J gene TRBJ1-2, with no clear D. Between the trimmed V and J ends, which lost 5 bases and 5 bases, there was a span of 6 bases. In germline, CDR1 is SQVTM, CDR2 ANQGSEA. The CDR3 contains 10 residues. For the CDR3, the DNA is TGCAGCGTTCGGGAGTATGGCTACACCTTC. It specifies CSVREYGYTF.